This passage covers 20 T cell receptor beta chains from one sample sequenced in a study of radiotherapy plus CTLA-4 blockade in lung cancer. Here immunoSEQ multiplex PCR was the method, and the copy in TCRdb shows in-frame clones only, minus some. Among tens of thousands of clones listed, about three quarters were seen once. This specimen consisted of peripheral blood, obtained from a patient treated with radiotherapy plus ipilimumab. The receptors were gathered from a human donor with non-small cell lung cancer whose response to radiotherapy plus ipilimumab could not be evaluated.

The chain has TRBV29-1 and TRBJ2-1; TRBD2 aligns across 15 bases. The V gene end was trimmed by 5 bases and the J gene end by 1 base; junction bases not matched to a gene: 6. The CDR3 loop spans 17 amino acids. Looked up from germline, CDR1 is SQVTM and CDR2 is ANQGSEA. The CDR3 loop is CSVKGLAGGGSYNEQFF. In DNA form, the CDR3 reads TGCAGCGTTAAGGGACTAGCGGGAGGTGGGTCCTACAATGAGCAGTTCTTC.

The J gene is TRBJ1-3, the V gene TRBV27, with D unresolved. CDR3 size: 15 residues. Germline CDR1 MNHEY, CDR2 SMNVEV (reference sequence). Trimming stripped 9 bases from V and 2 bases from J, with 17 bases between. As DNA, the CDR3 is TGTGCCAGTTCGAGGACTCCTTTTACTGGAAACACCATATATTTT. Protein product: CASSRTPFTGNTIYF.

The rearrangement links TRBV9 to TRBJ1-3; D is possibly TRBD1 (6 bases). CDR1 SGDLS and CDR2 YYNGEE come from the germline V gene. Between the trimmed V and J ends, which lost 4 bases and 8 bases, there was a span of 16 bases. This CDR3 spans 14 amino acids. The DNA of the CDR3 is TGTGCCAGCAGCTCGACAGGCCTCCGGGACACCATATATTTT. This encodes CASSSTGLRDTIYF.

This clone has only a few counts. The rearrangement uses TRBV2 and TRBJ2-5, with 15 bases identical to TRBD2. The J call is uncertain, as TRBJ2-7 better fits the DNA end. Germline V lookup: CDR1 SNHLY, CDR2 FYNNEI. The CDR3 consists of 16 residues. As DNA, the CDR3 is TGTGCCAGCAGTGAGAAAGGGACTAGCGGGAGGTACGAGCAGTACTTC. This sequence encodes CASSEKGTSGRYEQYF.

The V and J genes are TRBV9 and TRBJ2-1; 14 nucleotides match TRBD2. J lost 1 base, V lost 4 bases, and 13 bases had no gene match. This CDR3 has 20 amino acids. Germline V gene lookup returns CDR1 SGDLS and CDR2 YYNGEE. The CDR3 sequence is CASSPGLTSGRGGSYNEQFF. The CDR3 nucleotides read TGTGCCAGCAGCCCAGGCCTGACTAGCGGGAGGGGTGGGTCCTACAATGAGCAGTTCTTC.

The rearrangement uses TRBV7-9 and TRBJ1-2; D not certain. CDR1 and CDR2 (germline): SEHNR, FQNEAQ (reference sequence). The CDR3 is 15 amino acids. Between the trimmed V and J ends, which lost 1 base and 3 bases, there was a span of 12 bases. This chain's CDR3 is CASSLGRGSDYGYTF. The CDR3 DNA is TGTGCCAGCAGCTTAGGGAGAGGTTCGGACTATGGCTACACCTTC.

The chain links TRBV11-2 to TRBJ1-5; 8 bases line up with TRBD1. In germline, CDR1 is SGHAT, CDR2 FQNNGV. The junction had 9 bases not matched to a gene; V was cut back by 3 bases and J by 8 bases. The CDR3 sequence is 15 residues long. Here the CDR3 DNA reads TGTGCCAGCAGCTTGAGACCGGGACAGGTGGAGCCCCAGCATTTT. It yields the protein CASSLRPGQVEPQHF.

The chain couples TRBV5-1 to TRBJ2-3; 8 nucleotides agree with TRBD1. The CDR3 runs 15 residues. The germline gives CDR1 SGHRS, CDR2 YFSETQ. V dropped 0 bases and J dropped 5; count of bases not matched to a gene: 5. CDR3 DNA sequence: TGCGCCAGCAGCTTGGGTCAGGGGGCGGTAGATACGCAGTATTTT. Its protein product is CASSLGQGAVDTQYF.

V is TRBV11-3 and J is TRBJ2-2, with D unresolved. V lost 4 bases and J 7 bases, leaving 10 bases between the germline ends. Germline CDR1 reads SGHNT; CDR2 reads YENEEA. CDR3 length: 13 residues. The chain's CDR3 is CASSYLRGGELFF. The CDR3 DNA is TGTGCCAGCAGCTACCTAAGAGGCGGGGAGCTGTTTTTT.

This clone was detected only a few times. The chain joins TRBV19 to TRBJ1-5, with 7 bases fitting TRBD1. J gave up 0 bases and V 5 bases, and 7 bases lay outside the gene matches. The CDR3 spans 16 residues. Germline lookup yields CDR1 LNHDA and CDR2 SQIVND (reference sequence). CDR3 protein: CASSPWDSASNQPQHF. The CDR3 bases are TGTGCCAGTAGTCCCTGGGACAGTGCTAGCAATCAGCCCCAGCATTTT. Using reference TRBV19 and TRBJ1-5 for the parts outside the CDR3, the full variable domain is DGGITQSPKYLFRKEGQNVTLSCEQNLNHDAMYWYRQDPGQGLRLIYYSQIVNDFQKGDIAEGYSVSREKKESFPLTVTSAQKNPTAFYLCASSPWDSASNQPQHFGDGTRLSIL.

The chain couples TRBV4-3 to TRBJ2-2, with TRBD2 identical over 14 bases. Germline assignment: CDR1 LGHNA and CDR2 YSLEER. This CDR3 has 18 amino acids. V trimming: 0 bases; J trimming: 8 bases; junction bases outside the gene matches: 8. The CDR3 here is CASSQDLTSGRALGELFF. Written as DNA, the CDR3 is TGCGCCAGCAGCCAAGATTTGACTAGCGGGAGGGCCCTAGGGGAGCTGTTTTTT.

The V call is TRBV4-2, the J call TRBJ1-3; D remains unclear. Between the trimmed V and J ends, which lost 4 bases and 0 bases, there was a span of 13 bases. Germline V lookup: CDR1 LGHNA, CDR2 YNFKEQ. The CDR3 covers 16 residues. The CDR3 protein is CASSRGERNSGNTIYF. For the CDR3, the DNA is TGTGCCAGCAGCCGCGGAGAGAGAAACTCTGGAAACACCATATATTTT.

This chain joins TRBV29-1 and TRBJ2-5; D unresolved. The V end lost 6 bases, the J end lost 3 bases, and 11 bases lay between the germline ends. CDR1 and CDR2 from the germline V gene are SQVTM and ANQGSEA. This CDR3 comprises 12 residues. CDR3 coding DNA: TGCAGCGTCGCCTGGGCAGAAGAGACCCAGTACTTC. This gives the protein CSVAWAEETQYF.

The chain is built from TRBV29-1 and TRBJ2-3; 15 bases align to TRBD2. Losses at the gene ends were 7 bases for V and 5 bases for J; bases not matched to a gene: 7. The germline V gene has CDR1 SQVTM and CDR2 ANQGSEA. The CDR3 is 15 residues long. The CDR3 spells CSDRTSGGAKDTQYF. CDR3 nucleotides: TGCAGCGATCGGACTAGCGGGGGGGCTAAAGATACGCAGTATTTT.

The chain recombines TRBV4-2 with TRBJ2-1; 9 bases line up with TRBD2. This CDR3 region has 15 residues. The V gene's germline CDR1 is LGHNA and CDR2 YNFKEQ. Unmatched junction bases numbered 10, after V lost 5 bases and J lost 8 bases. Here the CDR3 DNA reads TGTGCCAGCAGCTCCCGGGGCGGGAGGGGGGATGAGCAGTTCTTC. The encoded protein is CASSSRGGRGDEQFF.

This chain joins TRBV18 and TRBJ2-1; the D gene is possibly TRBD2 (5 bases). With 2 bases removed from V and 0 bases from J, the gap between germline ends came to 14 bases. From germline, CDR1 is KGHSH and CDR2 LQKENI. The CDR3 consists of 17 residues. The CDR3 loop reads CASSPLGRASSYNEQFF. CDR3 bases: TGTGCCAGCTCACCATTAGGGCGGGCGAGCTCCTACAATGAGCAGTTCTTC.

This chain links TRBV9 with TRBJ2-3, with a possible D match to TRBD2 (5 bases). There are 15 residues in the CDR3. V lost 0 bases, J lost 1 base, and 9 bases lay in between. CDR1 is SGDLS and CDR2 is YYNGEE in the germline V gene. CDR3 sequence: CASSVGTGRTDTQYF. CDR3 in DNA: TGTGCCAGCAGCGTAGGGACTGGTCGCACAGATACGCAGTATTTT.

This sequence joins TRBV2 and TRBJ1-5; 7 bases fit TRBD1. Germline trimming cut 5 bases from V and 7 bases from J; bases unmatched to any gene: 8. The germline V gene has CDR1 SNHLY and CDR2 FYNNEI. The CDR3 extends over 14 amino acids. CDR3 DNA sequence: TGTGCCAGCAGTCCCACAGGGGTCAGCCAGCCCCAGCATTTT. It codes for CASSPTGVSQPQHF.

The chain carries TRBV7-3 and TRBJ2-1; TRBD2 matches 15 bases. Germline CDR1 and CDR2: SGHTA and FQGTGA. The V gene end was trimmed by 5 bases and the J gene end by 10 bases; junction bases not matched to a gene: 9. This CDR3 spans 16 amino acids. CDR3 nucleotides: TGTGCCAGCAGCGCACCGGGACTAGCGGGAGGTGCCGAGCAGTTCTTC. Protein sequence: CASSAPGLAGGAEQFF. The full variable domain, completed using reference TRBV7-3 and TRBJ2-1, is GAGVSQTPSNKVTEKGKYVELRCDPISGHTALYWYRQSLGQGPEFLIYFQGTGAADDSGLPNDRFFAVRPEGSVSTLKIQRTERGDSAVYLCASSAPGLAGGAEQFFGPGTRLTVL.

The chain combines TRBV30 with TRBJ1-6; 9 bases match TRBD1. Germline CDR1 reads GTSNPN; CDR2 reads SVGIG (reference sequence). Trimming removed 2 bases from V and 11 bases from J; junction bases left unmatched: 10. CDR3 size: 15 residues. Here the CDR3 reads CAWSPSGTGSPPLHF. CDR3 nucleotide sequence: TGTGCCTGGAGTCCCTCCGGGACAGGGAGTCCACCCCTCCACTTT.